Shown below are 32 T cell receptor beta chains from a single sample sequenced in a study of blood T cell repertoires in COVID-19. The repertoire was sequenced with immunoSEQ multiplex PCR; TCRdb's copy has only in-frame clones and lacks some. The sample holds about 89,000 clones, roughly 78% seen once. What was sequenced was peripheral blood. All receptors come from a woman at least 80 years old with acute or convalescent COVID-19.

The chain is built from TRBV7-8 and TRBJ2-7; the D gene is possibly TRBD1 (6 bases). The CDR3 runs to 21 residues. In germline, CDR1 is SGHVS, CDR2 FQNEAQ. Between the trimmed V and J ends, which lost 2 bases and 0 bases, there was a span of 29 bases. The CDR3 here is CASSLPALGQLPPEVSYEQYF. CDR3 bases: TGTGCCAGCAGCTTACCTGCCTTGGGACAACTCCCACCGGAGGTCTCCTACGAGCAGTACTTC.

The V gene is TRBV27, the J gene TRBJ1-2; perhaps TRBD1 as D (6 bases). Germline V lookup: CDR1 MNHEY, CDR2 SMNVEV (reference sequence). The ends were cut back, 6 bases at V and 3 bases at J, with 17 bases in the middle. The CDR3 length is 15 residues. The chain's CDR3 is CASSPAGQPYYGYTF. The CDR3 region has the DNA TGTGCCAGCAGCCCAGCTGGACAGCCCTACTATGGCTACACCTTC.

This clone turned up a few times. An end of the junction does not agree with germline; a read error may underlie this. V usage is TRBV2 and J usage is TRBJ2-7; D is possibly TRBD1 (5 bases). The CDR3 spans 13 residues. The germline gives CDR1 SNHLY, CDR2 FYNNEI. DNA of the CDR3: TGTGCCACCAGTTTCACAGGATCCTACGAGCAGTACTTC. Translating gives CATSFTGSYEQYF.

The rearrangement joins TRBV5-4 to TRBJ2-5; the D gene is possibly TRBD1 (5 bases). V gave up 4 bases and J gave up 4 bases, with 11 bases separating them. CDR3 length: 13 amino acids. The germline V gene encodes CDR1 SGHNT and CDR2 YYREEE (reference sequence). As DNA, the CDR3 is TGTGCCAGCAGCCAGGGAATTGGAGAGACCCAGTACTTC. Translated, it gives CASSQGIGETQYF.

V is TRBV7-2 and J is TRBJ1-2, with 12 bases fitting TRBD1. The germline gives CDR1 SGHTA, CDR2 FQGNSA. The CDR3 is made up of 16 amino acids. Trimming removed 0 bases from V and 7 bases from J; junction bases left unmatched: 6. The CDR3 region is CASSLAGQGAPGGYTF. CDR3 coding DNA: TGTGCCAGCAGCTTAGCGGGACAGGGGGCCCCCGGTGGCTACACCTTC.

The gene calls are TRBV6-6 and TRBJ2-2, with a weak D call TRBD1 (5 bases). V dropped 0 bases and J dropped 5 bases, with 10 bases sitting between them. The CDR3 length is 15 residues. The V gene's germline CDR1 is MNHNY and CDR2 SVGAGI (reference sequence). CDR3 DNA: TGTGCCAGCAGTTACTCAGGGGCGGCTACCGGGGAGCTGTTTTTT. Translating it yields CASSYSGAATGELFF.

This clone came up once. This chain uses TRBV6-5 with TRBJ1-3; TRBD1 is a possible D gene (6 bases). Germline V gene lookup returns CDR1 MNHEY and CDR2 SVGAGI. Trimming removed 0 bases at V and 1 base at J, with 10 bases between. This CDR3 contains 16 residues. CDR3 loop: CASSYSSQGSGNTIYF. The CDR3, as DNA: TGTGCCAGCAGTTACTCTTCACAGGGTTCTGGAAACACCATATATTTT.

The chain couples TRBV7-9 to TRBJ1-1, with 8 bases lining up with TRBD1. V shed 4 bases, J shed 4 bases, and the junction held 8 bases outside the gene matches. Germline V gives CDR1 SEHNR, CDR2 FQNEAQ (reference sequence). This CDR3 contains 15 residues. The CDR3 here is CASSSWGQAGTEAFF. The CDR3 DNA sequence: TGTGCCAGCAGCTCCTGGGGACAGGCAGGCACTGAAGCTTTCTTT. The whole variable domain, remainder taken from reference TRBV7-9 and TRBJ1-1, is DTGVSQNPRHKITKRGQNVTFRCDPISEHNRLYWYRQTLGQGPEFLTYFQNEAQLEKSRLLSDRFSAERPKGSFSTLEIQRTEQGDSAMYLCASSSWGQAGTEAFFGQGTRLTVV.

The rearrangement joins TRBV11-3 to TRBJ2-2, with unresolved D. The V end was cut by 4 bases, the J end by 2 bases, with 5 bases between. Germline V gives CDR1 SGHNT, CDR2 YENEEA. The CDR3 covers 13 residues. The CDR3 loop is CASSSINTGELFF. CDR3 nucleotide sequence: TGTGCCAGCAGCTCCATTAACACCGGGGAGCTGTTTTTT. The full variable domain, its missing parts supplied by reference TRBV11-3 and TRBJ2-2, is EAGVVQSPRYKIIEKKQPVAFWCNPISGHNTLYWYLQNLGQGPELLIRYENEEAVDDSQLPKDRFSAERLKGVDSTLKIQPAELGDSAVYLCASSSINTGELFFGEGSRLTVL.

The chain has TRBV6-5 and TRBJ2-7; possible D gene TRBD1, 5 bases. The CDR3 has 14 amino acids. Germline lookup yields CDR1 MNHEY and CDR2 SVGAGI. Trimming removed 6 bases at V and 6 bases at J, with 18 bases between. The CDR3 nucleotides read TGTGCCAGCAGAAGATCAGGGTTCCCTGGCGAGCAGTACTTC. This gives the protein CASRRSGFPGEQYF.

The chain carries TRBV5-1 and TRBJ2-3; TRBD1 matches at 7 bases. The CDR3 extends over 15 amino acids. The V and J ends lost 4 bases and 5 bases, in that order; junction bases with no gene match: 10. Germline CDR1 reads SGHRS; CDR2 reads YFSETQ. CDR3 sequence reads: CASSRGQAEVDTQYF. The CDR3 DNA is TGCGCCAGCAGCCGAGGACAGGCCGAGGTAGATACGCAGTATTTT.

This clone was counted only a few times. V is TRBV6-5 and J is TRBJ1-5; weak D call: TRBD1 (5 bases). The CDR3 sequence is 14 residues long. The germline CDR1 and CDR2 sequences are MNHEY and SVGAGI. V lost 6 bases and J 0 bases, leaving 9 bases between the germline ends. The CDR3 loop is CASRRDSSNQPQHF. The CDR3 region has the DNA TGTGCCAGCAGGCGCGACAGTAGCAATCAGCCCCAGCATTTT.

This clone was counted once. The chain combines TRBV27 with TRBJ2-7; TRBD2 matches 10 bases. The germline V gene encodes CDR1 MNHEY and CDR2 SMNVEV (reference sequence). The trim removed 5 bases at V and 6 bases at J, leaving 1 base unmatched. The CDR3 sequence is 12 residues long. CDR3 bases: TGTGCCAGCAGTCGACTAGCGGGCGAGCAGTACTTC. Its translation: CASSRLAGEQYF.

The genes are TRBV9 and TRBJ1-2; 8 bases match TRBD1. The CDR3 has 15 residues. The germline V gene has CDR1 SGDLS and CDR2 YYNGEE. Trimming cost V 2 bases and J 8 bases; bases outside gene matches: 11. The CDR3: CASSVGQGQLWGYTF. As DNA, the CDR3 is TGTGCCAGCAGCGTTGGACAGGGCCAACTATGGGGCTACACCTTC.

CDR3 coding DNA: TGCAGCGTTGAACAGGGGGGCACTGAAGCTTTCTTT. Its protein is CSVEQGGTEAFF. V and J are TRBV29-1 and TRBJ1-1; 7 nucleotides line up with TRBD1. The CDR3 is made up of 12 amino acids. Germline loops: CDR1 SQVTM, CDR2 ANQGSEA. With 2 bases clipped from V and 4 bases from J, the junction kept 1 base outside the gene matches.

This chain uses TRBV9 with TRBJ2-3; TRBD2 matches 7 bases. The CDR3 is 14 residues long. V lost 5 bases, J lost 4 bases, and 7 bases stayed unmatched. Germline V lookup: CDR1 SGDLS, CDR2 YYNGEE. In DNA, the CDR3 is TGTGCCAGCAGGACTAGCCCTTGGGCAGATACGCAGTATTTT. Encoded protein: CASRTSPWADTQYF. The full variable domain, its missing parts supplied by reference TRBV9 and TRBJ2-3, is DSGVTQTPKHLITATGQRVTLRCSPRSGDLSVYWYQQSLDQGLQFLIQYYNGEERAKGNILERFSAQQFPDLHSELNLSSLELGDSALYFCASRTSPWADTQYFGPGTRLTVL.

This chain links TRBV30 with TRBJ2-5; D call uncertain. This CDR3 spans 11 amino acids. Germline CDR1 is GTSNPN and CDR2 is SVGIG (reference sequence). V lost 0 bases and J 5 bases, leaving 4 bases between the germline ends. Written as DNA, the CDR3 is TGTGCCTGGAGTGTACTTGAGACCCAGTACTTC. Protein sequence: CAWSVLETQYF.

This chain joins TRBV7-9 and TRBJ2-1, with 8 bases identical to TRBD1. The CDR3 contains 15 residues. The V segment lost 4 bases and the J segment 8 bases; nucleotides outside the gene matches: 10. Germline lookup yields CDR1 SEHNR and CDR2 FQNEAQ (reference sequence). The CDR3: CASSSAGQGADEQFF. CDR3 in DNA: TGTGCCAGCAGCTCAGCCGGACAGGGTGCGGATGAGCAGTTCTTC. Based on the CDR3 plus reference TRBV7-9 and TRBJ2-1, the full variable domain is DTGVSQNPRHKITKRGQNVTFRCDPISEHNRLYWYRQTLGQGPEFLTYFQNEAQLEKSRLLSDRFSAERPKGSFSTLEIQRTEQGDSAMYLCASSSAGQGADEQFFGPGTRLTVL.

The chain is built from TRBV5-5 and TRBJ2-7; 8 nucleotides agree with TRBD1. CDR1 and CDR2 from the germline V gene are SGHKS and YYEKEE (reference sequence). Trimming took 0 bases from V and 9 from J; bases not matched to a gene: 11. The CDR3 extends over 15 amino acids. The CDR3 spells CASSLVATGASGQYF. CDR3 nucleotides: TGTGCCAGCAGCTTGGTGGCGACAGGGGCCTCTGGGCAGTACTTC.

This sequence joins TRBV28 and TRBJ1-5; D is undetermined. Germline V gene data show CDR1 as MDHEN and CDR2 as SYDVKM. Trimming stripped 4 bases from V and 7 bases from J, with 8 bases between. The CDR3 extends over 12 amino acids. The CDR3 nucleotides are TGTGCCAGCAGTTCCCCCCCACAGCCCCAGCATTTT. It specifies CASSSPPQPQHF.

The sample holds one count of this clone. V usage is TRBV4-1 and J usage is TRBJ2-7; the match to TRBD1 covers 9 bases. V was clipped by 1 base and J by 3 bases; unmatched bases: 4. The CDR3 is 15 amino acids. Germline values: CDR1 MGHRA, CDR2 YSYEKL. CDR3 nucleotides: TGCGCCAGCAGCCAAGGAGCGACAGGGGGCTACGAGCAGTACTTC. It yields the protein CASSQGATGGYEQYF.

The chain is built from TRBV15 and TRBJ1-6, with 7 bases matching TRBD1. This CDR3 is 16 amino acids long. Germline assignment: CDR1 LNHNV and CDR2 YYDKDF (reference sequence). J lost 0 bases, V lost 1 base, and 0 bases had no gene match. In DNA form, the CDR3 reads TGTGCCACCAGCAGAGGACAGGGCTCCTATAATTCACCCCTCCACTTT. Protein sequence: CATSRGQGSYNSPLHF.

The chain joins TRBV3-1 (or the pseudogene TRBV3-2) to TRBJ1-6; D is undetermined. The ends were cut back, 0 bases at V and 0 bases at J, with 6 bases in the middle. Germline V gene sequence: CDR1 LGHDT, CDR2 YNNKEL (reference sequence). This CDR3 has 16 residues. The CDR3 spells CASSQDRSSYNSPLHF. DNA of the CDR3: TGTGCCAGCAGCCAAGACAGAAGCTCCTATAATTCACCCCTCCACTTT.

The chain recombines TRBV11-2 with TRBJ2-3; 10 positions agree with TRBD1. Germline CDR1 reads SGHAT; CDR2 reads FQNNGV. The CDR3 has 15 amino acids. Trimming cost V 6 bases and J 5 bases; bases outside gene matches: 8. The CDR3 loop is CASSHRDRGRDTQYF. The CDR3 region has the DNA TGTGCCAGCAGTCATCGGGACAGGGGCCGAGATACGCAGTATTTT.

This chain connects TRBV5-6 to TRBJ1-4; D may be TRBD1 (5 bases). Trimming cost V 3 bases and J 0 bases, with 9 bases left between them. The CDR3 contains 15 residues. Germline V CDR1 and CDR2: SGHDT, YYEEEE. CDR3 sequence (DNA): TGTGCCAGCAGCTGGGGCCGGTCAACTAATGAAAAACTGTTTTTT. The encoded protein is CASSWGRSTNEKLFF.

The chain employs TRBV5-4 and TRBJ1-3; maybe TRBD1 (6 bases). CDR1 and CDR2 from the germline V gene are SGHNT and YYREEE (reference sequence). The V end was cut by 3 bases, the J end by 0 bases, with 13 bases between. The CDR3 totals 16 residues. DNA of the CDR3: TGTGCCAGCAGCTCTACAGGGCGGAACTCTGGAAACACCATATATTTT. Translating it yields CASSSTGRNSGNTIYF.

This chain joins TRBV2 and TRBJ2-3, with a weak D call TRBD1 (5 bases). The CDR3 consists of 15 residues. CDR1 and CDR2 from the germline V gene are SNHLY and FYNNEI. The V and J ends lost 4 bases and 2 bases respectively, with 13 bases between them. CDR3 sequence: CASSVRGSFTDTQYF. The CDR3, as DNA: TGTGCCAGCAGTGTAAGGGGATCCTTCACAGATACGCAGTATTTT.

The chain joins TRBV11-2 to TRBJ1-5; maybe TRBD1 (5 bases). In germline, CDR1 is SGHAT, CDR2 FQNNGV. This CDR3 has 15 amino acids. Trimming shortened V by 4 bases and J by 4 bases, and 14 bases separated the two germline ends. The CDR3 sequence is CASSSLTDRNQPQHF. The CDR3 DNA reads as TGTGCCAGCAGCTCGTTGACAGACCGAAATCAGCCCCAGCATTTT.

The chain recombines TRBV3-1 (or the pseudogene TRBV3-2) with TRBJ2-5; TRBD2 matches at 10 bases. V shed 0 bases, J shed 6 bases, and the junction held 10 bases outside the gene matches. This CDR3 comprises 17 residues. The germline V gene encodes CDR1 LGHDT and CDR2 YNNKEL (reference sequence). The CDR3 spells CASSQDLSSGSGKTQYF. In DNA, the CDR3 is TGTGCCAGCAGCCAAGATTTGTCTAGCGGGAGTGGGAAGACCCAGTACTTC.

The rearrangement links TRBV19 to TRBJ1-6; 7 bases fit TRBD1. CDR1 and CDR2 (germline): LNHDA, SQIVND (reference sequence). The CDR3 is 15 residues long. With 4 bases clipped from V and 2 bases from J, the junction kept 2 bases outside the gene matches. For the CDR3, the DNA is TGTGCCAGTAGTACAACAGGGGCCTATAATTCACCCCTCCACTTT. Protein sequence: CASSTTGAYNSPLHF. Together with reference TRBV19 and TRBJ1-6, the CDR3 gives the full variable domain: DGGITQSPKYLFRKEGQNVTLSCEQNLNHDAMYWYRQDPGQGLRLIYYSQIVNDFQKGDIAEGYSVSREKKESFPLTVTSAQKNPTAFYLCASSTTGAYNSPLHFGNGTRLTVT.

Only one count was recorded for this clone. The genes are TRBV5-4 and TRBJ2-3; 10 bases are shared with TRBD2. Trimming at V came to 7 bases and at J to 6 bases, leaving 8 bases not matched to a gene. The germline CDR1 and CDR2 sequences are SGHNT and YYREEE (reference sequence). This CDR3 spans 14 amino acids. CDR3 sequence (DNA): TGTGCCAGCTTCGCACTAGCGGGGAGTGATACGCAGTATTTT. Translating it yields CASFALAGSDTQYF. Together with reference TRBV5-4 and TRBJ2-3, the CDR3 gives the full variable domain: ETGVTQSPTHLIKTRGQQVTLRCSSQSGHNTVSWYQQALGQGPQFIFQYYREEENGRGNFPPRFSGLQFPNYSSELNVNALELDDSALYLCASFALAGSDTQYFGPGTRLTVL.

This clone has only a few counts. V usage is TRBV28 and J usage is TRBJ2-7; 7 bases fit TRBD1. CDR1 is MDHEN, CDR2 SYDVKM, per germline. V was clipped by 10 bases and J by 3 bases; unmatched bases: 9. The CDR3 covers 13 residues. CDR3 coding DNA: TGTGCCATAACAGGGGCTCCGCGCTACGAGCAGTACTTC. Encoded protein: CAITGAPRYEQYF.